Each of the 21 T cell receptor beta chains below was sequenced from the same sample in a study of blood T cell repertoires in COVID-19. Sequenced by immunoSEQ multiplex PCR; TCRdb stores in-frame clones only, minus some. The sample has about 220,000 clones; about 80% are singletons. The sequenced sample consisted of peripheral blood. Every receptor here comes from a woman younger than 45 who had recovered from COVID-19.

The chain joins TRBV10-3 to TRBJ2-7; D is possibly TRBD2 (5 bases). Trimming cost V 6 bases and J 6 bases, with 12 bases left between them. CDR1 is ENHRY and CDR2 is SYGVKD in the germline V gene. The CDR3 is made up of 12 amino acids. The CDR3, as DNA: TGTGCCATCAGGGAAGGACGGGGCGAGCAGTACTTC. It translates to CAIREGRGEQYF.

The CDR3 coding sequence is TGTGCCAGTAGCCGGACAGGAAGCTCCTACGAGCAGTACTTC. Translation gives CASSRTGSSYEQYF. The chain links TRBV19 to TRBJ2-7, with 7 nucleotides matching TRBD1. This CDR3 is 14 amino acids long. The V segment lost 6 bases and the J segment 0 bases; nucleotides outside the gene matches: 5. The germline V gene has CDR1 LNHDA and CDR2 SQIVND (reference sequence). Complete variable domain (other parts from reference TRBV19 and TRBJ2-7): DGGITQSPKYLFRKEGQNVTLSCEQNLNHDAMYWYRQDPGQGLRLIYYSQIVNDFQKGDIAEGYSVSREKKESFPLTVTSAQKNPTAFYLCASSRTGSSYEQYFGPGTRLTVT.

This clone turned up a few times. The chain has TRBV29-1 and TRBJ2-7, with a possible D match to TRBD2 (6 bases). The germline gives CDR1 SQVTM, CDR2 ANQGSEA. The length of the CDR3 is 13 residues. V shed 7 bases and J shed 6 bases, with 19 bases lying between them. CDR3 nucleotides: TGCAGCGCCCGGAGGGGATCATCGGGCGAGCAGTACTTC. It codes for CSARRGSSGEQYF.

The CDR3 spells CSVEGTGSTEAFF. The CDR3 DNA follows: TGCAGCGTTGAGGGGACAGGGTCAACTGAAGCTTTCTTT. This rearrangement joins TRBV29-1 to TRBJ1-1; TRBD1 matches 9 bases. The J segment lost 5 bases and the V segment lost 3 bases, leaving 4 bases of the junction unmatched. This CDR3 spans 13 amino acids. CDR1 and CDR2 from the germline V gene are SQVTM and ANQGSEA.

The CDR3 protein is CASSLSSTYEQYF. The CDR3 DNA follows: TGTGCCAGCAGCTTAAGCTCTACCTACGAGCAGTACTTC. The chain has TRBV11-2 and TRBJ2-7; D remains ambiguous. Per germline, CDR1 SGHAT and CDR2 FQNNGV. V was cut by 2 bases and J by 2 bases, with 7 bases left in between. The CDR3 is 13 residues long.

This rearrangement joins TRBV27 to TRBJ1-2, with D possibly matching TRBD1 (6 bases). V lost 4 bases and J lost 2, with 8 bases in between. The CDR3 is made up of 13 amino acids. CDR1 is MNHEY and CDR2 is SMNVEV in the germline V gene (reference sequence). The CDR3 protein is CASSWTANYGYTF. CDR3 DNA: TGTGCCAGCAGTTGGACAGCCAACTATGGCTACACCTTC.

The chain joins TRBV12-3 or TRBV12-4 to TRBJ1-2; no clear D. The V end lost 5 bases, the J end lost 4 bases, and 11 bases lay between the germline ends. CDR3 length equals 13 residues. The CDR3 spells CASSLPRSYGYTF. Written as DNA, the CDR3 is TGTGCCAGCAGTCTCCCAAGGAGCTATGGCTACACCTTC.

This rearrangement joins TRBV19 to TRBJ1-2; TRBD1 agrees at 7 bases. Per the germline V gene, CDR1 is LNHDA and CDR2 is SQIVND (reference sequence). CDR3 length equals 14 residues. Trimming took 5 bases from V and 0 from J; bases not matched to a gene: 3. The CDR3 region has the DNA TGTGCCAGTAGTTATCAGGGGGCTAACTATGGCTACACCTTC. This gives the protein CASSYQGANYGYTF.

This clone has only one observation. The chain uses TRBV6-1 and TRBJ2-2; 8 bases map to TRBD2. CDR3 size: 16 residues. Germline loops: CDR1 MNHNS, CDR2 SASEGT. J lost 5 bases, V lost 5 bases, and 10 bases had no gene match. The CDR3 sequence: CASSQGPGLETGELFF. The CDR3 region has the DNA TGTGCCAGCAGTCAAGGTCCGGGACTAGAGACCGGGGAGCTGTTTTTT.

The V gene is TRBV7-3, the J gene TRBJ2-6; D not resolved. V dropped 2 bases and J dropped 0 bases, with 5 bases sitting between them. The CDR3 runs 15 residues. Germline CDR1 SGHTA, CDR2 FQGTGA. DNA of the CDR3: TGTGCCAGCAGCTTAGTTAGCTCTGGGGCCAACGTCCTGACTTTC. It codes for CASSLVSSGANVLTF.

The chain uses TRBV7-3 and TRBJ2-3; no firm D call. The CDR3 loop spans 12 amino acids. Trimming removed 4 bases from V and 1 base from J, with 3 bases in between. CDR1 SGHTA and CDR2 FQGTGA come from the germline V gene. CDR3 amino acids: CASSSGTDTQYF. For the CDR3, the DNA is TGTGCCAGCAGCTCAGGCACAGATACGCAGTATTTT.

This chain uses TRBV28 with TRBJ2-7, with D hard to call. The CDR3 has 14 residues. CDR1 MDHEN and CDR2 SYDVKM come from the germline V gene. V lost 1 base, J lost 7 bases, and 14 bases lay in between. This chain's CDR3 is CASSLYRVFAEQYF. Written as DNA, the CDR3 is TGTGCCAGCAGTTTATATCGCGTTTTTGCAGAGCAGTACTTC.

The rearrangement uses TRBV4-1 and TRBJ1-1; the match to TRBD1 covers 8 bases. CDR3 length: 16 residues. Germline loops: CDR1 MGHRA, CDR2 YSYEKL. Trimming removed 4 bases from V and 9 bases from J; junction bases left unmatched: 16. CDR3 in DNA: TGCGCCAGCAGCCCAACCCAAGGTCAGGGGGCAGCCCAAGCTTTCTTT. Translated, it gives CASSPTQGQGAAQAFF.

The CDR3 is CASSSPVDGYTF. The CDR3 DNA reads as TGTGCCAGCAGTTCCCCGGTCGATGGCTACACCTTC. This chain connects TRBV28 to TRBJ1-2, with D hard to call. The germline V gene has CDR1 MDHEN and CDR2 SYDVKM. CDR3 length equals 12 residues. The V and J ends lost 4 bases and 6 bases respectively, with 9 bases between them.

This clone occurred a few times. The chain links TRBV7-9 to TRBJ2-7; D uncertain. Germline V gives CDR1 SEHNR, CDR2 FQNEAQ (reference sequence). This CDR3 has 13 residues. Between the trimmed V and J ends, which lost 5 bases and 0 bases, there was a span of 8 bases. CDR3 DNA: TGTGCCAGCAGCCCAGGTGCCTCCTACGAGCAGTACTTC. Protein: CASSPGASYEQYF.

The rearrangement links TRBV6-5 to TRBJ1-1; D remains ambiguous. This CDR3 comprises 14 residues. CDR1 MNHEY and CDR2 SVGAGI come from the germline V gene. The V and J ends lost 0 bases and 1 base respectively, with 6 bases between them. CDR3 loop: CASSYSPGNTEAFF. DNA of the CDR3: TGTGCCAGCAGTTACTCGCCGGGGAACACTGAAGCTTTCTTT.

The genes are TRBV6-5 and TRBJ1-4, with D tentatively TRBD1 (6 bases). Germline V gene lookup returns CDR1 MNHEY and CDR2 SVGAGI. The CDR3 covers 15 residues. Trimming took off 5 bases at V and 8 bases at J, with 18 bases between the two ends. CDR3 DNA: TGTGCCAGCAGTCCAACACAGGGAATTCAGGAAAAACTGTTTTTT. It is translated as CASSPTQGIQEKLFF.

The chain links TRBV30 to TRBJ2-3; D remains unclear. The CDR3 extends over 11 amino acids. Between the trimmed V and J ends, which lost 0 bases and 5 bases, there was a span of 3 bases. Germline CDR1 GTSNPN, CDR2 SVGIG (reference sequence). In DNA, the CDR3 is TGTGCCTGGAGTGTACAAGATACGCAGTATTTT. It encodes CAWSVQDTQYF.

As for this clone: The same CDR3 can be traced to other DNA sequences in this sample. The rearrangement uses TRBV18 and TRBJ1-1; D ambiguous. The germline V and J ends were trimmed by 0 bases and 7 bases, with 6 bases remaining between them. Germline V lookup: CDR1 KGHSH, CDR2 LQKENI. This CDR3 is 12 amino acids long. The DNA for the CDR3 is TGTGCCAGCTCACCACCGACGGGTGAAGCTTTCTTT. Amino acids: CASSPPTGEAFF.

The chain employs TRBV7-6 and TRBJ2-1; D perhaps matches TRBD2 (6 bases). Trimming left V 0 bases short and J 8 bases short, with 11 bases between. The CDR3 extends over 14 amino acids. Germline V CDR1 and CDR2: SGHVS, FNYEAQ. The DNA of the CDR3 is TGTGCCAGCAGCTTAGCGGGAGGTTTTGATGAGCAGTTCTTC. It specifies CASSLAGGFDEQFF.

V usage is TRBV5-4 and J usage is TRBJ1-1; D might be TRBD1 (5 bases). Germline CDR1 is SGHNT and CDR2 is YYREEE (reference sequence). Trimming took 3 bases from V and 4 from J, leaving 13 bases between them. The CDR3 consists of 14 residues. CDR3 nucleotide sequence: TGTGCCAGCAGCTCGCGGGGCGGATCCACTGAAGCTTTCTTT. This encodes CASSSRGGSTEAFF.